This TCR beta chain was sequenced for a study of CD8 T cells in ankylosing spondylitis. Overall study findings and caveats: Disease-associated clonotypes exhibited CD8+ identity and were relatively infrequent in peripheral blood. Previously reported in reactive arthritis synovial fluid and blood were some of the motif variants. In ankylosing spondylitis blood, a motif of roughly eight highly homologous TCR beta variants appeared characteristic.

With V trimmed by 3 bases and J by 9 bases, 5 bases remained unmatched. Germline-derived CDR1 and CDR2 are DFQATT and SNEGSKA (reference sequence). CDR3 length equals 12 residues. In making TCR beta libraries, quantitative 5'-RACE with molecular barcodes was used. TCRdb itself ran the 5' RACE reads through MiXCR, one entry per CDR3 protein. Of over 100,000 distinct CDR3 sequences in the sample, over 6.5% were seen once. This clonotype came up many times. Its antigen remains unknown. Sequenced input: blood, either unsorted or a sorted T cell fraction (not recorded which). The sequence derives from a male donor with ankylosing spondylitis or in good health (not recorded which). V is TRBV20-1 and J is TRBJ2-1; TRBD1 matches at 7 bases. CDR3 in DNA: TGCAGTGCTAGCCCACAGGGGAGTGAGCAGTTCTTC. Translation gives CSASPQGSEQFF.